The present TCR beta chain was sequenced within a study of T cell responses to AZD1222 COVID-19 vaccine (dated by TCRdb to 2020 to 2022). A note on the overall study: AZD1222 recipients whose second dose came at about 4 weeks and those whose second dose came at about 12 weeks were combined into one group, since spike-specific TCR depth and breadth did not differ between the two schedules. A total of about 250 trial participants underwent TCR sequencing, of whom about 200 had received two doses of AZD1222 and some 25 had received two doses of the MenACWY control vaccine. Enrollment into the trials was organized by age into subgroups of 18-55, 56-69 and 70-plus years, and those subgroups contained approximately 150, 30 and 60 TCR-sequenced participants, respectively. The investigation overall reported the following: Participants were mostly white British and included more females than males, and it was suggested by the authors that clonal diversity may have been underestimated. Epitopes outside the regions mutated in the B.1.351 and B.1.1.7 variants were reportedly recognized by nearly half of the unique spike-specific TCRs. The whole spike protein was spanned by vaccine-associated CD4 TCRs, and dominant responses were seen in regions 160-218 and 743-854. After two AZD1222 doses, both the breadth and the depth of spike-specific TCRs were significantly higher than at day 0 and than in MenACWY recipients. Conclusions about previously exposed vaccinees were limited because only five to seven AZD1222 recipients were SARS-CoV-2 seropositive at baseline. No day 14 peak-response samples were available, so repertoires were characterized only after the peak T cell response. In the small 56-69-year group, the increase in depth fell short of significance, most likely because of low power.

Sequences SNHLY (CDR1) and FYNNEI (CDR2) are obtained from the germline V gene. V is shortened by 3 bases, J by 7 bases, and the region joining them spans 9 bases. The CDR3, cysteine through phenylalanine, is 12 amino acids long. Only the CDR3 portion is preserved as DNA: 36 bases, with reading frame beginning at the first base. The CDR3 regions of human TCRbeta chains were analyzed by immunosequencing. The study's own analysis went as follows. Repertoire TCRs were checked for matches against a reference library of SARS-CoV-2-specific TCRs that had been generated using the MIRA antigen-specificity platform. Breadth was defined as the fraction of unique TCRs that were SARS-CoV-2-associated, and depth was defined as the fraction of total T cells that were SARS-CoV-2-associated. Using the MIRA data, each spike-specific TCR was assigned both to the spike region to which the TCR was reactive and to a CD4 or CD8 class. Log10-transformed breadth and depth values were compared by one-way ANOVA with Sidak's multiple comparisons tests. TCRdb stores this immuneACCESS table with in-frame sequences only. Part of the clones is absent; in the studies checked, under half of the shortfall reflects unresolved V genes, and no reason is known for the rest. The DNA was the basis for D and trimming; V, J and clone size are from that table. The sample profile shows tens of thousands of clones; around 82% of them were found once. The ten largest clones add up to approximately 3.6% of the sample.

The intended sense of this specimen's time point label: baseline before first vaccination. Vaccinee samples were obtained from the UK trials COV001 and COV002, which included a single-blind randomized controlled phase 2/3 trial of AZD1222 (ChAdOx1 nCoV-19) in healthy adults. For TCRbeta chain sequencing, PBMC samples were collected from trial participants at day 0 and at day 28 after the second dose. About this clone itself: Its antigen remains unidentified. Base qualities are not at hand, and no much larger clone is one base apart.

Recombination connected TRBV2 to TRBJ1-2; the D gene cannot be resolved reliably. This TCR was sampled from an adult in good health. Sequencing was performed on peripheral blood, taken on day 0 of AZD1222 vaccination. DNA sequence: TGTGCCAGCAGTGAGGTTCTCAGTGGCTACACCTTC. Protein translation: CASSEVLSGYTF.